This T cell receptor beta chain originates from a study of blood T cells in healthy people across ages. Whole-study results and caveats: Unknown donor CMV status possibly confounded expanded clonotype changes.

In germline, CDR1 is MNHEY, CDR2 SMNVEV (reference sequence). V gave up 8 bases and J gave up 3 bases; unmatched junction bases: 21. The CDR3 has 19 amino acids. This clonotype was recorded a few times. Antigen specificity is unknown. A sample-barcoded 5' primer and a J-beta primer mix were used in a second PCR of roughly 6 to 11 cycles. TCRdb reprocessed the 5' RACE reads with MiXCR, giving one entry per CDR3 protein. The data contain about 1.7 million distinct CDR3 sequences, over 25% of them singletons. Material for sequencing was blood. The rearrangement links TRBV27 to TRBJ2-4; 8 nucleotides agree with TRBD2. This receptor was obtained from a woman aged 25-40 years in good health. CDR3 sequence reads: CASSTLKGSGGSVKNIQYF. In DNA, the CDR3 is TGTGCCAGCTCGACTCTTAAGGGGAGCGGGGGATCCGTCAAAAACATTCAGTACTTC.